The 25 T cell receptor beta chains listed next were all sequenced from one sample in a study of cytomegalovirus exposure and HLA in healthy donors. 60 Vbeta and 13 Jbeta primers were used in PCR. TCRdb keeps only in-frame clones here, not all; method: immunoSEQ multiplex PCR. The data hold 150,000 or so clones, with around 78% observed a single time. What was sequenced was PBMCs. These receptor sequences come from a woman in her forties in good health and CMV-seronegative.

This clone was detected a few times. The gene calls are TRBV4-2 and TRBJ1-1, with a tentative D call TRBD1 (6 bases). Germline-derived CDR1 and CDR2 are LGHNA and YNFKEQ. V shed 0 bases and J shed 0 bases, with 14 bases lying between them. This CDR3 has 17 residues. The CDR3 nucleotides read TGTGCCAGCAGCCAAGATCAGGGGTCTGGGATGAACACTGAAGCTTTCTTT. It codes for CASSQDQGSGMNTEAFF.

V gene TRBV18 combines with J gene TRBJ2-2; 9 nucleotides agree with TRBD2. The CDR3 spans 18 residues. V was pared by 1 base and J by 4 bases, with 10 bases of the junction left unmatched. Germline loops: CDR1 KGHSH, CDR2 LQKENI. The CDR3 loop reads CASSPLAGVNGFTGELFF. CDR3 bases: TGTGCCAGCTCACCACTAGCGGGAGTCAATGGCTTCACCGGGGAGCTGTTTTTT. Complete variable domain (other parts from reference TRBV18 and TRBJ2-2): NAGVMQNPRHLVRRRGQEARLRCSPMKGHSHVYWYRQLPEEGLKFMVYLQKENIIDESGMPKERFSAEFPKEGPSILRIQQVVRGDSAAYFCASSPLAGVNGFTGELFFGEGSRLTVL.

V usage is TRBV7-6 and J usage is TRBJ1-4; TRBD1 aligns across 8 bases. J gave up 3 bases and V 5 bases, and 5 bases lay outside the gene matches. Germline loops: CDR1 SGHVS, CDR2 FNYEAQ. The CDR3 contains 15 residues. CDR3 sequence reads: CASSQTGGSNEKLFF. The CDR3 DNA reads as TGTGCCAGCAGCCAAACAGGGGGGTCTAATGAAAAACTGTTTTTT.

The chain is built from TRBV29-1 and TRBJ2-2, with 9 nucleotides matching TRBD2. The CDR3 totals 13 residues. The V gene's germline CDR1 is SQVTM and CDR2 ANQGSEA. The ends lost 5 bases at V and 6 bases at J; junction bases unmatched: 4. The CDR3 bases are TGCAGCGTTAGCGGGAGGTCGGCCGGGGAGCTGTTTTTT. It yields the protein CSVSGRSAGELFF.

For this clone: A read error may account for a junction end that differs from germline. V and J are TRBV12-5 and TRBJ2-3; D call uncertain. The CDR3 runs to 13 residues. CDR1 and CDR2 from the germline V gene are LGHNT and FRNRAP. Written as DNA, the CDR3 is TGTGCTAGTGGTTCTGATAGCACAAATACGCAGTATTTT. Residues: CASGSDSTNTQYF.

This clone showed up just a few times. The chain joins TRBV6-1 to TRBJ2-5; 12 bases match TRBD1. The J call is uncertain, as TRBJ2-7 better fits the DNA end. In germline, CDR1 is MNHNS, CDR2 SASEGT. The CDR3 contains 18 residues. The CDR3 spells CASSERGQGAGDSYEQYF. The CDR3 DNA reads TGTGCCAGCAGTGAACGGGGACAGGGGGCAGGGGACTCCTACGAGCAGTACTTC.

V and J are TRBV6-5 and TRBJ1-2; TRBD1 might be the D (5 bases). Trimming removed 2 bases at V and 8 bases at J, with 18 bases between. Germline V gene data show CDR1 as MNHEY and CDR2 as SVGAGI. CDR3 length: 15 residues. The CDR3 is CASSYRGGATGGYTF. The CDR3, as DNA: TGTGCCAGCAGTTACCGCGGAGGGGCGACGGGCGGCTACACCTTC.

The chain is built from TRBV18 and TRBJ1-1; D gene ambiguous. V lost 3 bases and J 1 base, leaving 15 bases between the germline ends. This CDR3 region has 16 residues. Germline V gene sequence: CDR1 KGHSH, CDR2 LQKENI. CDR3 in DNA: TGTGCCAGCTCACCCCCCGCCCAGACTGGGAACACTGAAGCTTTCTTT. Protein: CASSPPAQTGNTEAFF.

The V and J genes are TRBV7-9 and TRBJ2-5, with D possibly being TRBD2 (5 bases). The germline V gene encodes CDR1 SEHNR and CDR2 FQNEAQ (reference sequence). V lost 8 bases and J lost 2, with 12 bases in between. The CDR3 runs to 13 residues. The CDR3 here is CASGLGRQETQYF. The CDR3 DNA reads TGTGCCAGCGGCCTTGGGAGACAAGAGACCCAGTACTTC.

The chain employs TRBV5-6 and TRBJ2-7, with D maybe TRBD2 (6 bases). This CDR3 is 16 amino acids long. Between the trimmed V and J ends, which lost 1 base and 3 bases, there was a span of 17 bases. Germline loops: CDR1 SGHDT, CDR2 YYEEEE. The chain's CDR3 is CASSLIVKRVDYEQYF. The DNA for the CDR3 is TGTGCCAGCAGCTTGATCGTAAAGCGGGTTGACTACGAGCAGTACTTC.

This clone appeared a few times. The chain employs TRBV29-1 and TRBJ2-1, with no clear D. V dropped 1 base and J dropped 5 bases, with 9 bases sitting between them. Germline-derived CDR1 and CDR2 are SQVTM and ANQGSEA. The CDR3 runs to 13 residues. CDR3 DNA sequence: TGCAGCGTTGAAGCCTCGACTCACAATGAGCAGTTCTTC. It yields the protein CSVEASTHNEQFF.

The CDR3 DNA sequence: TGTGCCAGCAGCGAACGGACTAGCGGCACAGATACGCAGTATTTT. The encoded protein is CASSERTSGTDTQYF. V and J are TRBV6-1 and TRBJ2-3, with TRBD2 matching 9 bases. V gave up 6 bases and J gave up 1 base; unmatched junction bases: 5. Germline lookup yields CDR1 MNHNS and CDR2 SASEGT. The CDR3 extends over 15 amino acids.

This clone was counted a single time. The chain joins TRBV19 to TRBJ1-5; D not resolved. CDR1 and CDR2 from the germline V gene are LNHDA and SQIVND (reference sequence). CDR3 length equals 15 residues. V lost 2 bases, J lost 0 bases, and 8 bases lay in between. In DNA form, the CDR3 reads TGTGCCAGTAGTATAAGTAGCAGTAGCAATCAGCCCCAGCATTTT. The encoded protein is CASSISSSSNQPQHF.

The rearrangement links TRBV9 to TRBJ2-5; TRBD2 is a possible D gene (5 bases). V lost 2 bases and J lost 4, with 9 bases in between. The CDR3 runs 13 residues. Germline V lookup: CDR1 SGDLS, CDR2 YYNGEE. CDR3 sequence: CASSVGLTETQYF. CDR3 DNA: TGTGCCAGCAGCGTCGGACTTACAGAGACCCAGTACTTC.

The CDR3: CASSETGAPDTQYF. CDR3 DNA: TGTGCCAGCAGCGAAACGGGAGCTCCAGATACGCAGTATTTT. This chain connects TRBV9 to TRBJ2-3, with TRBD2 as a possible D gene (6 bases). The CDR3 is 14 amino acids. Between the trimmed V and J ends, which lost 3 bases and 4 bases, there was a span of 12 bases. Germline V gives CDR1 SGDLS, CDR2 YYNGEE. The whole variable domain, remainder taken from reference TRBV9 and TRBJ2-3, is DSGVTQTPKHLITATGQRVTLRCSPRSGDLSVYWYQQSLDQGLQFLIQYYNGEERAKGNILERFSAQQFPDLHSELNLSSLELGDSALYFCASSETGAPDTQYFGPGTRLTVL.

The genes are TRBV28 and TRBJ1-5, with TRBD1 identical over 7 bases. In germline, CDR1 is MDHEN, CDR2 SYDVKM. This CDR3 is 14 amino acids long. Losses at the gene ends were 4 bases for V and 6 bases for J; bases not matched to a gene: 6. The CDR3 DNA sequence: TGTGCCAGCAGTTCAAACAGGGGCCGTCAGCCCCAGCATTTT. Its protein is CASSSNRGRQPQHF.

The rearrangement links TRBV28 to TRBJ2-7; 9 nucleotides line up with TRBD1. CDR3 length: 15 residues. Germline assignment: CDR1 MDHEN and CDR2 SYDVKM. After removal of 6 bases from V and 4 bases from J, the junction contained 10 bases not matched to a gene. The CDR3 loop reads CASSSTGTGIYEQYF. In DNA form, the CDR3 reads TGTGCCAGCAGCTCGACCGGGACAGGGATATACGAGCAGTACTTC.

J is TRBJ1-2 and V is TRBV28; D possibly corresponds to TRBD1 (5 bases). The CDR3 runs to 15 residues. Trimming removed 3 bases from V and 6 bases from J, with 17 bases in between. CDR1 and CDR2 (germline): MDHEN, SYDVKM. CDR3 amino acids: CASSFGRRGENGYTF. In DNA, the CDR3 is TGTGCCAGCAGTTTCGGGCGGCGGGGGGAGAATGGCTACACCTTC.

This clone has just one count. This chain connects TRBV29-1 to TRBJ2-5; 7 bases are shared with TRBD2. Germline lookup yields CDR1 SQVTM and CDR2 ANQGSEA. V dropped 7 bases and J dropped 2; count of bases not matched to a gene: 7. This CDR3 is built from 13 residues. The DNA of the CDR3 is TGCAGCGCCCTTTCTAGCGGTCAAGAGACCCAGTACTTC. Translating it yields CSALSSGQETQYF.

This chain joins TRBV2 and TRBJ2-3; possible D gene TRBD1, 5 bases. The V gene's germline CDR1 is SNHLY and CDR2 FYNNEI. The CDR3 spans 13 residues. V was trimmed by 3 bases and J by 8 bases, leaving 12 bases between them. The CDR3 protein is CASSEGQDRTQYF. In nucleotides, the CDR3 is TGTGCCAGCAGTGAGGGGCAGGACCGTACGCAGTATTTT.

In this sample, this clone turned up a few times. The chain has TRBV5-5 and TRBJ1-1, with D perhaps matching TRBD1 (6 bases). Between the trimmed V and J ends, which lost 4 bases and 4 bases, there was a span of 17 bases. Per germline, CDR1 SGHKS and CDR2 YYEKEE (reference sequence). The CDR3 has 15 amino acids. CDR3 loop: CASSLNRVPSTEAFF. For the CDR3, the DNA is TGTGCCAGCAGCCTTAACAGGGTCCCCAGCACTGAAGCTTTCTTT.

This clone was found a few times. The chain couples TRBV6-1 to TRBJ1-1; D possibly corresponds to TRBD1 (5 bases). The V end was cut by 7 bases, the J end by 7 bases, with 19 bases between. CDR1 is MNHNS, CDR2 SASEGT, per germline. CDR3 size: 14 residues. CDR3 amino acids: CASNGRWGEGEAFF. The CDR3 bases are TGTGCCAGCAATGGACGCTGGGGGGAGGGTGAAGCTTTCTTT.

The CDR3 sequence: CASSPPGQGSSYEQYF. The CDR3 DNA reads TGTGCCAGCAGCCCTCCGGGACAGGGGAGCTCCTACGAGCAGTACTTC. The chain has TRBV5-6 and TRBJ2-7, with 10 bases lining up with TRBD1. Losses at the gene ends were 4 bases for V and 0 bases for J; bases not matched to a gene: 7. Germline CDR1 and CDR2: SGHDT and YYEEEE. CDR3 length: 16 amino acids. Together with reference TRBV5-6 and TRBJ2-7, the CDR3 gives the full variable domain: DAGVTQSPTHLIKTRGQQVTLRCSPKSGHDTVSWYQQALGQGPQFIFQYYEEEERQRGNFPDRFSGHQFPNYSSELNVNALLLGDSALYLCASSPPGQGSSYEQYFGPGTRLTVT.

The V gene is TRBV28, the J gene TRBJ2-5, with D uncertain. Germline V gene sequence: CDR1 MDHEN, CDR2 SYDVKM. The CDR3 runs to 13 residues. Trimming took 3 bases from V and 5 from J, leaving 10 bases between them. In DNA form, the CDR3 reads TGTGCCAGCAGTTTCTTGGTGGGCGAGACCCAGTACTTC. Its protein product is CASSFLVGETQYF.

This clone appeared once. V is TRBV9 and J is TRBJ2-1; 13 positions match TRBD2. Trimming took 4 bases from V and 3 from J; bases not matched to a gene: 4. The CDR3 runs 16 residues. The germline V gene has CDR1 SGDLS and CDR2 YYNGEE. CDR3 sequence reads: CASSPGTSGNYNEQFF. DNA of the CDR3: TGTGCCAGCAGCCCAGGGACTAGCGGGAACTACAATGAGCAGTTCTTC. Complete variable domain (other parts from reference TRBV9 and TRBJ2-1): DSGVTQTPKHLITATGQRVTLRCSPRSGDLSVYWYQQSLDQGLQFLIQYYNGEERAKGNILERFSAQQFPDLHSELNLSSLELGDSALYFCASSPGTSGNYNEQFFGPGTRLTVL.